The 12 T cell receptor beta chains below all came from one sample that was sequenced in a study of pediatric ulcerative colitis. Using immunoSEQ multiplex PCR, the repertoire was profiled, and TCRdb retains in-frame clones only, with some absent. Altogether some 57,000 clones are present, over 80% being singletons, with the ten largest covering about 1.5%. The specimen was blood. The receptors shown here come from a boy between 10 and 17 years old who was a control in a study of pediatric ulcerative colitis.

The chain employs TRBV25-1 and TRBJ2-1; 12 bases map to TRBD2. Germline lookup yields CDR1 MGHDK and CDR2 SYGVNS. There are 18 residues in the CDR3. Losses at the gene ends were 3 bases for V and 0 bases for J; bases not matched to a gene: 6. This chain's CDR3 is CASSDGSGLAGSYNEQFF. In DNA form, the CDR3 reads TGTGCCAGCAGTGATGGCTCGGGACTAGCGGGCTCCTACAATGAGCAGTTCTTC.

V gene TRBV6-5 combines with J gene TRBJ1-6; 7 nucleotides line up with TRBD1. CDR3 size: 15 residues. J lost 9 bases, V lost 6 bases, and 11 bases had no gene match. The germline gives CDR1 MNHEY, CDR2 SVGAGI. The DNA for the CDR3 is TGTGCCAGCAGATCCCTCCAGGGGGGATTTTCACCCCTCCACTTT. Its translation is CASRSLQGGFSPLHF.

The chain recombines TRBV4-2 with TRBJ2-3, with TRBD2 identical over 9 bases. Germline V CDR1 and CDR2: LGHNA, YNFKEQ. The CDR3 is 21 residues long. V was pared by 2 bases and J by 0 bases, with 18 bases of the junction left unmatched. DNA for the CDR3: TGTGCCAGCAGCCAATTTGGGGGCGGGAGGGCCGGATCGACTAGCACAGATACGCAGTATTTT. Amino acids: CASSQFGGGRAGSTSTDTQYF.

This chain joins TRBV10-2 and TRBJ1-2; possibly TRBD1 for D (6 bases). In germline, CDR1 is WSHSY, CDR2 SAAADI. CDR3 length equals 14 residues. Trimming stripped 3 bases from V and 6 bases from J, with 14 bases between. The CDR3 region is CASSDLRGFNGYTF. DNA of the CDR3: TGCGCCAGCAGTGACCTCAGGGGTTTTAATGGCTACACCTTC.

The V and J genes are TRBV6-4 and TRBJ2-1, with D possibly TRBD2 on 6 matching bases. The germline gives CDR1 MRHNA, CDR2 SNTAGT. Trimming removed 2 bases at V and 10 bases at J, with 15 bases between. This CDR3 is built from 14 residues. The CDR3 reads CASSDGSGGVEQFF. The CDR3 bases are TGTGCCAGCAGTGACGGTTCTGGCGGGGTAGAGCAGTTCTTC.

J is TRBJ1-3 and V is TRBV6-1; D remains ambiguous. V was shortened by 7 bases and J by 2 bases, with 9 bases between the two germline ends. CDR1 and CDR2 from the germline V gene are MNHNS and SASEGT. CDR3 length equals 13 residues. The CDR3 coding sequence is TGTGCCAGCATTCTTGGTCCTGGAAACACCATATATTTT. It encodes CASILGPGNTIYF.

The rearrangement joins TRBV19 to TRBJ2-2; 9 bases match TRBD1. Per germline, CDR1 LNHDA and CDR2 SQIVND (reference sequence). Trimming at V came to 4 bases and at J to 0 bases, leaving 3 bases not matched to a gene. The CDR3 sequence is 16 residues long. This CDR3 reads CASSSGTGTNTGELFF. As DNA, the CDR3 is TGTGCCAGTAGTAGTGGGACAGGGACGAACACCGGGGAGCTGTTTTTT.

Comments on this clone: At one end the junction does not follow the germline gene, possibly because of a read error. The J gene is TRBJ2-3, the V gene TRBV6-4; TRBD2 matches at 10 bases. Germline V gene lookup returns CDR1 MRHNA and CDR2 SNTAGT. The CDR3 contains 18 residues. CDR3 sequence reads: CASSYSSLAGARTDTQYF. The CDR3 DNA follows: TGTGCCAGCAGTTACTCAAGCCTAGCGGGAGCGCGCACAGATACGCAGTATTTT.

V is TRBV29-1 and J is TRBJ2-1, with 9 bases lining up with TRBD1. Germline trimming cut 4 bases from V and 6 bases from J; bases unmatched to any gene: 7. This CDR3 comprises 14 residues. Germline CDR1 SQVTM, CDR2 ANQGSEA. Here the CDR3 reads CSVAGTGLPNEQFF. The CDR3 bases are TGCAGCGTTGCTGGGACAGGGCTTCCCAATGAGCAGTTCTTC.

The V call is TRBV27, the J call TRBJ1-2; TRBD1 might be the D (6 bases). V was cut by 3 bases and J by 4 bases, with 15 bases left in between. The germline V gene has CDR1 MNHEY and CDR2 SMNVEV (reference sequence). This CDR3 region has 15 residues. The CDR3 sequence: CASSFGQGPSYGYTF. The CDR3 DNA follows: TGTGCCAGCAGTTTTGGTCAGGGGCCGTCCTATGGCTACACCTTC.

The chain links TRBV14 to TRBJ2-7, with 8 nucleotides matching TRBD1. This CDR3 has 13 amino acids. Germline-derived CDR1 and CDR2 are SGHDN and FVKESK. J gave up 7 bases and V 2 bases, and 4 bases lay outside the gene matches. CDR3 sequence reads: CASSQNTGGEQYF. The CDR3 bases are TGTGCCAGCAGCCAAAATACAGGGGGGGAGCAGTACTTC.

The J gene is TRBJ1-2, the V gene TRBV11-2; 7 bases fit TRBD1. The CDR3 is made up of 16 amino acids. V gave up 3 bases and J gave up 1 base; unmatched junction bases: 8. Germline V lookup: CDR1 SGHAT, CDR2 FQNNGV. CDR3 coding DNA: TGTGCCAGCAGCTTTTGGAATGGACAGGATAACTATGGCTACACCTTC. This translates into CASSFWNGQDNYGYTF.